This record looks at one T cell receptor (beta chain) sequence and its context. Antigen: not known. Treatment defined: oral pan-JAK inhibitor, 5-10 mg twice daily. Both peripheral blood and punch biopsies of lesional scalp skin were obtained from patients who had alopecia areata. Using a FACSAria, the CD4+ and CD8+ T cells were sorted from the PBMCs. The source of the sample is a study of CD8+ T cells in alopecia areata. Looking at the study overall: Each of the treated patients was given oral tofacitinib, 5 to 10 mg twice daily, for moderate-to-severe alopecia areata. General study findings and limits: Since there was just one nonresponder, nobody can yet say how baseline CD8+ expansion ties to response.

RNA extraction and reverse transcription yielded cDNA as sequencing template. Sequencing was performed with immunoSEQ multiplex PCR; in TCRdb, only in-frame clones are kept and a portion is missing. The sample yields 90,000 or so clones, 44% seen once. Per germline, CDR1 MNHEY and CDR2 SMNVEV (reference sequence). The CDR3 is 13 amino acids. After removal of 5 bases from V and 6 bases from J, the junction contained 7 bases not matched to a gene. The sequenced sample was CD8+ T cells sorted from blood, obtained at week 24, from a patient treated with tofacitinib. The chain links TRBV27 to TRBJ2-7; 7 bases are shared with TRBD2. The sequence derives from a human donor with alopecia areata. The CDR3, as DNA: TGTGCCAGCAGTGGGCACCTAGCGGCCGAGCAGTACTTC. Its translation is CASSGHLAAEQYF.